Below, one T cell receptor beta chain is given with its context. These data are taken from a study of cytomegalovirus exposure and HLA in healthy donors. The CDR3 runs to 17 residues. Vbeta (60) and Jbeta (13) primers were used in the PCR. Measured with immunoSEQ multiplex PCR; TCRdb has only the in-frame clones, and not every one. The table shows under 150,000 clones, with around 77% occurring only once. V and J are TRBV7-5 and TRBJ1-4. TRBV7-5 is marked as a pseudogene. Sample: PBMCs. The clonotype comes from a woman in her twenties or thirties in good health and CMV-seropositive. In DNA form, the CDR3 reads TGTGCCAGAAGCGCTCAACAGAGGACGGGGGACAATGAAAAACTGTTTTTT. The encoded protein is CARSAQQRTGDNEKLFF.